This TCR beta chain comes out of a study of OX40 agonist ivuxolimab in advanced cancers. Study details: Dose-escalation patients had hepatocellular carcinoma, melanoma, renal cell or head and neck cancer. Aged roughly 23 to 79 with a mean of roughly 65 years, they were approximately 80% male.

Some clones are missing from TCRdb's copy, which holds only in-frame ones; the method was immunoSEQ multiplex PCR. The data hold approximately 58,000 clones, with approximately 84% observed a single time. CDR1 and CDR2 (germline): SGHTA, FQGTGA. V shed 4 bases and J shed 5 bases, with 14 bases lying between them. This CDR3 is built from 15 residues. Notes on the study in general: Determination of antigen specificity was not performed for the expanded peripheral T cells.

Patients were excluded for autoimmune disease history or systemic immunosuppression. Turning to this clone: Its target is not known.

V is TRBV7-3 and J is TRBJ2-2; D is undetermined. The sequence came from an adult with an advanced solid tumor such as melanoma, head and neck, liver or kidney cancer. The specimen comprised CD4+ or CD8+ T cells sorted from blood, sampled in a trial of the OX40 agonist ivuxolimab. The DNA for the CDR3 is TGTGCCAGCAGCTCAGAAGCACTGGGGACCGGGGAGCTGTTTTTT. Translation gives CASSSEALGTGELFF.